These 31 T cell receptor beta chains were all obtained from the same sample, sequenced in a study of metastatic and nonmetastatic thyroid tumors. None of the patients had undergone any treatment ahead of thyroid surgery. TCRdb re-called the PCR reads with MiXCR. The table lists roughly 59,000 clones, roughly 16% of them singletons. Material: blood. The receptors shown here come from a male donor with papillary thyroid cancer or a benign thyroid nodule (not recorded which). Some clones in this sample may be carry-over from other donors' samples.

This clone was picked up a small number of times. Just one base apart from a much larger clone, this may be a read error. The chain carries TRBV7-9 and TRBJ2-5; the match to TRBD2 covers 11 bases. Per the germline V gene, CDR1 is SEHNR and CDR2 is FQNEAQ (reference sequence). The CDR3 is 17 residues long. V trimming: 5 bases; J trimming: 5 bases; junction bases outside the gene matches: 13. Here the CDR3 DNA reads TGTGCCAGCAGCCCACCTACCTGTACTAGCGGGGGTGAGACCCAGTACTTC. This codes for CASSPPTCTSGGETQYF.

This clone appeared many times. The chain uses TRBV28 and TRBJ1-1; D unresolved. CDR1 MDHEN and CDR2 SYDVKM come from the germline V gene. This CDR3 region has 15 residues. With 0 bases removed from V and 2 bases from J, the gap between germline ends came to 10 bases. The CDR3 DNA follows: TGTGCCAGCAGTTTATGGGCGGGAAGAAACACTGAAGCTTTCTTT. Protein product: CASSLWAGRNTEAFF.

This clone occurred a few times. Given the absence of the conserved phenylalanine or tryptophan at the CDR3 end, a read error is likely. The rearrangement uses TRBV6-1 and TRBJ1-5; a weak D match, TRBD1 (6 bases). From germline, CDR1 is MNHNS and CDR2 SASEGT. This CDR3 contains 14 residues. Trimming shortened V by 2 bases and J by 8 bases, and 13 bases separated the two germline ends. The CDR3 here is CASSERTENKPQHL. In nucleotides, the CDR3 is TGTGCCAGCAGTGAACGGACAGAAAATAAGCCCCAGCATTTG.

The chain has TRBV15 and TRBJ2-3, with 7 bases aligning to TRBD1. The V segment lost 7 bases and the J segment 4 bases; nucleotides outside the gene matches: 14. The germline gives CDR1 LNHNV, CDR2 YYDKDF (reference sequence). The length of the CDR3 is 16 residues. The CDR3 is CATICQPTGRADTQYF. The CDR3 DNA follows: TGTGCCACCATCTGTCAACCGACAGGGCGGGCAGATACGCAGTATTTT.

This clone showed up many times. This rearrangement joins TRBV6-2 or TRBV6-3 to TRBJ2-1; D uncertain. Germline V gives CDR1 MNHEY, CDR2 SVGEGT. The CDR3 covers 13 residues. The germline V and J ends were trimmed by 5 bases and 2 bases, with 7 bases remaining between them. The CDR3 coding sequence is TGTGCCAGCAGTCCGTGGACCTACAATGAGCAGTTCTTC. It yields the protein CASSPWTYNEQFF.

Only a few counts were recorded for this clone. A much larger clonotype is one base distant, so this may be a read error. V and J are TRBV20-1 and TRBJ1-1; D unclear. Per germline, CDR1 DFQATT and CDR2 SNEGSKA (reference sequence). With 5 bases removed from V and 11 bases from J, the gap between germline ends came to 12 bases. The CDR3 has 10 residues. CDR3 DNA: TGCAGTGCTCAGGACGATAGTGCTTTCTTT. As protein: CSAQDDSAFF.

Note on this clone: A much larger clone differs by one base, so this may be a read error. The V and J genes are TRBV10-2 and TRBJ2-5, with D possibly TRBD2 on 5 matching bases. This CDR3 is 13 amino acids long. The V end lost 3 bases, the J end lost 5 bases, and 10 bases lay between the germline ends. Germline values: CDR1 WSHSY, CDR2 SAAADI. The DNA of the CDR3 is TGCGCCAGCAGTGACACTAGAGCCGAGACCCAGTACTTC. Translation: CASSDTRAETQYF.

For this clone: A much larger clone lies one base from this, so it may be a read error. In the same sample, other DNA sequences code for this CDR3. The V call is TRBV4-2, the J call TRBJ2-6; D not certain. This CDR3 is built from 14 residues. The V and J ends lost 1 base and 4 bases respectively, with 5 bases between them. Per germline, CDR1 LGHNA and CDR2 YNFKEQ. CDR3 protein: CASSQVTGANVLTF. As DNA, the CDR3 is TGTGCCAGCAGCCAAGTAACCGGGGCCAACGTCCTGACTTTC.

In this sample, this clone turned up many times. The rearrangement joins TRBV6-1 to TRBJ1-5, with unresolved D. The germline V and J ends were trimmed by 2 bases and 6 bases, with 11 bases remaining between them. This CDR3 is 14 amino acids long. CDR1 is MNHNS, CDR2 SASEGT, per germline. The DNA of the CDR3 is TGTGCCAGCAGTGAATTCGGACTTTCTCAGCCCCAGCATTTT. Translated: CASSEFGLSQPQHF.

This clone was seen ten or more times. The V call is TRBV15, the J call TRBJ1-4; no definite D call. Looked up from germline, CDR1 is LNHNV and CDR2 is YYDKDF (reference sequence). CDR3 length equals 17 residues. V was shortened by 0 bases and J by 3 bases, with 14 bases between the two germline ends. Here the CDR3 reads CATSRDLRKVANEKLFF. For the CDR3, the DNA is TGTGCCACCAGCAGAGATTTGCGGAAGGTGGCTAATGAAAAACTGTTTTTT.

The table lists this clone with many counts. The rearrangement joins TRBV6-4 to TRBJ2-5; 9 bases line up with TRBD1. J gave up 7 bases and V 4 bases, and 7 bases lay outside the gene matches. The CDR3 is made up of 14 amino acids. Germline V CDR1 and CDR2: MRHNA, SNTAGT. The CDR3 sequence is CASSATGGAGTQYF. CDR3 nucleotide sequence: TGTGCCAGCAGTGCAACAGGGGGCGCGGGGACCCAGTACTTC.

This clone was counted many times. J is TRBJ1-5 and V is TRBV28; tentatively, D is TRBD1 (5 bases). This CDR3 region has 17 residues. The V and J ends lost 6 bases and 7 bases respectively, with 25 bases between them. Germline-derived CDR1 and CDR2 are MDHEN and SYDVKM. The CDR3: CASSFEGATGGEQPQHF. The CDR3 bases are TGTGCCAGCAGCTTCGAAGGAGCTACCGGGGGGGAACAGCCCCAGCATTTT.

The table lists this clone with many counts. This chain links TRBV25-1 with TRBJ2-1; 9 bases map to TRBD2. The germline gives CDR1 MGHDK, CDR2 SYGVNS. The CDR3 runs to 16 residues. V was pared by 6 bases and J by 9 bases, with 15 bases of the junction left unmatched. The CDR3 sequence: CASSLEPGLAHAEQFF. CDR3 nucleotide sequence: TGTGCCAGCAGCCTTGAACCGGGACTAGCACACGCTGAGCAGTTCTTC. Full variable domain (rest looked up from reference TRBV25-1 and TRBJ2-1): EADIYQTPRYLVIGTGKKITLECSQTMGHDKMYWYQQDPGMELHLIHYSYGVNSTEKGDLSSESTVSRIRTEHFPLTLESARPSHTSQYLCASSLEPGLAHAEQFFGPGTRLTVL.

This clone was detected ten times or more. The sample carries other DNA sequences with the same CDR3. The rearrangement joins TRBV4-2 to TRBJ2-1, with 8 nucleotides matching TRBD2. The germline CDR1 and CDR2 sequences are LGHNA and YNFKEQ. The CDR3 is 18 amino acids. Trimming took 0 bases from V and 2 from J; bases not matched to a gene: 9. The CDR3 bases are TGTGCCAGCAGCCAAGATCATGGGCTAGCGGGTACCTACAATGAGCAGTTCTTC. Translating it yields CASSQDHGLAGTYNEQFF.

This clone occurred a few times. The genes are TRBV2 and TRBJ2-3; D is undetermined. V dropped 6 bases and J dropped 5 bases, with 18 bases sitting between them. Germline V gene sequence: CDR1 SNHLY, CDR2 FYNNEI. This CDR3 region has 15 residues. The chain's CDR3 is CASSRRVIGLDTQYF. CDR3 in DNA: TGTGCCAGCAGCCGTCGCGTGATAGGATTAGATACGCAGTATTTT.

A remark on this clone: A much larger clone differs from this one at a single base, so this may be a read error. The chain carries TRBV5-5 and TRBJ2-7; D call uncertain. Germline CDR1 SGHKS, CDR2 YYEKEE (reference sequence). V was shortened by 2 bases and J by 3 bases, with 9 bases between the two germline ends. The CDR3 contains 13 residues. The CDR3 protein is CASSFDGLYEQYV. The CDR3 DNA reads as TGTGCCAGCAGCTTCGACGGGCTCTACGAGCAGTACGTC.

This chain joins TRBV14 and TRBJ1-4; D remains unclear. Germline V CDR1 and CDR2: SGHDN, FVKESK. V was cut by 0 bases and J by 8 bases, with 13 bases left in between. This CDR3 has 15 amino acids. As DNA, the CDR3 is TGTGCCAGCAGCCAAGACGGCAGGATAGGAGAAAAACTGTTTTTT. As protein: CASSQDGRIGEKLFF.

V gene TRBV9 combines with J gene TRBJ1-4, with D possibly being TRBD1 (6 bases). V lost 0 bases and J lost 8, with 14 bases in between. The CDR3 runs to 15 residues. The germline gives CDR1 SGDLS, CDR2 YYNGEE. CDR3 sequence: CASSVAGAQGEKLFF. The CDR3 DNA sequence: TGTGCCAGCAGCGTAGCAGGGGCCCAGGGGGAAAAACTGTTTTTT.

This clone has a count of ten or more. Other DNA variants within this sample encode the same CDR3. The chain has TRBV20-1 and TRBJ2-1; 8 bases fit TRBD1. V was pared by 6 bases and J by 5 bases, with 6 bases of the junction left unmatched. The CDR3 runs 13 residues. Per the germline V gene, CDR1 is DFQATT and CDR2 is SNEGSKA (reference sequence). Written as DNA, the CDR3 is TGCAGTGCGGATGGACAGGGTAACAATGAGCAGTTCTTC. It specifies CSADGQGNNEQFF.

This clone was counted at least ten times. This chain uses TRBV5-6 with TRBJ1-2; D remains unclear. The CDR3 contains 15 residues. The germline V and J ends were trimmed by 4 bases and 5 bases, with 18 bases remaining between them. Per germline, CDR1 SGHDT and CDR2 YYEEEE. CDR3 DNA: TGTGCCAGCAGCCTGGGAGGCTTACTTCGGTATGGCTACACCTTC. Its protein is CASSLGGLLRYGYTF.

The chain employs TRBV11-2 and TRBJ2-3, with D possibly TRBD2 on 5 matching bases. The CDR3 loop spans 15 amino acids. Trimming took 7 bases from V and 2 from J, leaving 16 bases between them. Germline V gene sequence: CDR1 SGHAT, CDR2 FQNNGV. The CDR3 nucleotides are TGTGCCAGCATGATCGCGGGTGCCACCACAGATACGCAGTATTTT. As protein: CASMIAGATTDTQYF.

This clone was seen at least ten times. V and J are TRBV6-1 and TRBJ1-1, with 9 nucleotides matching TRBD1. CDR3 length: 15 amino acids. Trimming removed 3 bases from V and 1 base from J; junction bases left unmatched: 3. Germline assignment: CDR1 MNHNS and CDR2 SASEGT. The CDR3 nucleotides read TGTGCCAGCAGTGACCGACAGGGGGGGAACACTGAAGCTTTCTTT. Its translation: CASSDRQGGNTEAFF.

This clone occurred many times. CDR3 sequence: CATKEREGTDTQYF. CDR3 nucleotide sequence: TGTGCCACCAAAGAGCGGGAGGGCACAGATACGCAGTATTTT. The chain links TRBV27 to TRBJ2-3, with 9 bases fitting TRBD2. The CDR3 spans 14 residues. CDR1 is MNHEY and CDR2 is SMNVEV in the germline V gene (reference sequence). V lost 10 bases and J lost 1; bases outside the gene matches: 6.

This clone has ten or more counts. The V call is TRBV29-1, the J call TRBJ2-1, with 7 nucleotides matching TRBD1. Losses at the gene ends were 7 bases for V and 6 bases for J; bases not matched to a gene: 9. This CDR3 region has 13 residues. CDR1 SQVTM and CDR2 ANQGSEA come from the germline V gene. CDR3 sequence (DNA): TGCAGCGGGTACAGGGGTTTTGGCAATGAGCAGTTCTTC. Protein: CSGYRGFGNEQFF.

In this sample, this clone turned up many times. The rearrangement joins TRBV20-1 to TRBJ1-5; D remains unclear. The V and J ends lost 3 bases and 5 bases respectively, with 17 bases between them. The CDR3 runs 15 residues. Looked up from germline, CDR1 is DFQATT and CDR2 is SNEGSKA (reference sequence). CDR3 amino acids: CSASIPGREYQPQHF. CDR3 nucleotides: TGCAGTGCTAGTATTCCGGGGAGGGAATATCAGCCCCAGCATTTT.

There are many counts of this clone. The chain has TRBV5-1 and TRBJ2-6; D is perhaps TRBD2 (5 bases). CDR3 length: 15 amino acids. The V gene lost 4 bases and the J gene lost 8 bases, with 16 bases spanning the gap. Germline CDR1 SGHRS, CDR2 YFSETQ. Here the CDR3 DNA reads TGCGCCAGCAGCACGAGGACGCGGGTTCCCAACGTCCTGACTTTC. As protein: CASSTRTRVPNVLTF.

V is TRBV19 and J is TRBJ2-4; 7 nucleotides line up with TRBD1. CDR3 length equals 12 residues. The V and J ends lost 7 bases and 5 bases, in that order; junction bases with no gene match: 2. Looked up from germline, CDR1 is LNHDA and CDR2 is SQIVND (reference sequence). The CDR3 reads CASNTGENIQYF. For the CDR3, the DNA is TGTGCCAGTAATACAGGGGAAAACATTCAGTACTTC.

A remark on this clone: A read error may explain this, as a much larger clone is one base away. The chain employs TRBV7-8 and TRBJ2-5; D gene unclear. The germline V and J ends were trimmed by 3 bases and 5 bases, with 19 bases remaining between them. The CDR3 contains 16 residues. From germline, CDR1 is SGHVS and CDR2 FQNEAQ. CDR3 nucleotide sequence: TGTGCCAGCAGCTTTAGTGCGACGAACTCTAATGAGACCCAGTACTTC. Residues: CASSFSATNSNETQYF.

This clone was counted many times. Here the CDR3 DNA reads TGCGCCAGCAGTAGGGACCTGGGAGGCTACACCTTC. It specifies CASSRDLGGYTF. V gene TRBV5-1 combines with J gene TRBJ1-2, with D tentatively TRBD1 (5 bases). This CDR3 is built from 12 residues. The germline gives CDR1 SGHRS, CDR2 YFSETQ. V was trimmed by 5 bases and J by 8 bases, leaving 13 bases between them.

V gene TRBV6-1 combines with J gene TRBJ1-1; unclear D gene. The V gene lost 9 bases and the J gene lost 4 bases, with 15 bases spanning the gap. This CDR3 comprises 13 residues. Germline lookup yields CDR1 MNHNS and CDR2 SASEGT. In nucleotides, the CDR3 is TGTGCCAGTATTCCCTTTGAGGGCACTGAAGCTTTCTTT. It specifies CASIPFEGTEAFF.

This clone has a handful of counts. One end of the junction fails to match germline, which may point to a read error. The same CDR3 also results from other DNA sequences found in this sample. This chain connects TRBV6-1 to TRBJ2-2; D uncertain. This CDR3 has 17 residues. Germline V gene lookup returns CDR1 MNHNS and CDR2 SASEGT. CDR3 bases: TGTGCCGGCCAGAAGTTGGTCGGTTCCCCGAACACCGGTGAGCTGTTTTTT. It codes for CAGQKLVGSPNTGELFF.